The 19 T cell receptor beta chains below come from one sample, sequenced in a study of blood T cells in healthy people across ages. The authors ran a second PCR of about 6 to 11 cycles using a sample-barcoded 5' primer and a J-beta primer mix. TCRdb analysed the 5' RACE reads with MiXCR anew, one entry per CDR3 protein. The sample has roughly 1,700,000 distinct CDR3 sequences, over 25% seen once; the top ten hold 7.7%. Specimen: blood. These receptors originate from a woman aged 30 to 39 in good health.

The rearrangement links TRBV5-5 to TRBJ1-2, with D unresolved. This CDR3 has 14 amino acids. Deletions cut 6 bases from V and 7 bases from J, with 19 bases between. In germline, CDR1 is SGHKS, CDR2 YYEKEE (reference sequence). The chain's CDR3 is CASIRAMEGSGYTF. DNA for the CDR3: TGTGCCAGCATCCGAGCCATGGAAGGTAGTGGCTACACCTTC.

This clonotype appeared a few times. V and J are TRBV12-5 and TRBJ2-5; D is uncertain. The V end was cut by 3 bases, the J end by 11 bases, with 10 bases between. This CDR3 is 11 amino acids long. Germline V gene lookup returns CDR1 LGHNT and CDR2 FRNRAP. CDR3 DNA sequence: TGTGCTAGTGGTTTCCATGCAGAGCAGTACTTC. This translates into CASGFHAEQYF. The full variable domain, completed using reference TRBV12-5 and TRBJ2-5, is DARVTQTPRHKVTEMGQEVTMRCQPILGHNTVFWYRQTMMQGLELLAYFRNRAPLDDSGMPKDRFSAEMPDATLATLKIQPSEPRDSAVYFCASGFHAEQYFGPGTRLLVL.

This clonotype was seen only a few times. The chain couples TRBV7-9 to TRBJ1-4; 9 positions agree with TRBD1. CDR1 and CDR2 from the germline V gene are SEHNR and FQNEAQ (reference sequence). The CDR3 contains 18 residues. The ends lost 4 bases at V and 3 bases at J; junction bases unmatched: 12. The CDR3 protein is CASSSAGGQGPSNEKLFF. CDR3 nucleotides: TGTGCCAGCAGCTCCGCCGGGGGACAGGGCCCTTCTAATGAAAAACTGTTTTTT.

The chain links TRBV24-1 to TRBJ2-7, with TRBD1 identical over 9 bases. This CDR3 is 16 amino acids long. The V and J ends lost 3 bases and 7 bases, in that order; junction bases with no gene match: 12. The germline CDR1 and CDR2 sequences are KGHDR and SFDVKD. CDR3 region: CATSDLQTGGKNEQYF. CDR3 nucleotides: TGTGCCACCAGTGATCTACAGACAGGGGGTAAGAATGAGCAGTACTTC.

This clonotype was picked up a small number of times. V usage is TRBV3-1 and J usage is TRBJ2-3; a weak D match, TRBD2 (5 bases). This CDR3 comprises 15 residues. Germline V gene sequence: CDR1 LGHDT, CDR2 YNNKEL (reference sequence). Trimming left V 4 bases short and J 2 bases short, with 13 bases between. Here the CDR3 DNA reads TGTGCCAGCAGCCGGAGAGGGCAGAACACAGATACGCAGTATTTT. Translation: CASSRRGQNTDTQYF.

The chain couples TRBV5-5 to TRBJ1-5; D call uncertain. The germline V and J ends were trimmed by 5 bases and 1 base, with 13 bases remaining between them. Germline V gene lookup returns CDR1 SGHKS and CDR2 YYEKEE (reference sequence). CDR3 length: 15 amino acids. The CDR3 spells CASSLTLLSNQPQHF. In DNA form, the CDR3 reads TGTGCCAGCAGTCTAACACTTCTGAGCAATCAGCCCCAGCATTTT. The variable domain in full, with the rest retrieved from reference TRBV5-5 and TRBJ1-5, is DAGVTQSPTHLIKTRGQQVTLRCSPISGHKSVSWYQQVLGQGPQFIFQYYEKEERGRGNFPDRFSARQFPNYSSELNVNALLLGDSALYLCASSLTLLSNQPQHFGDGTRLSIL.

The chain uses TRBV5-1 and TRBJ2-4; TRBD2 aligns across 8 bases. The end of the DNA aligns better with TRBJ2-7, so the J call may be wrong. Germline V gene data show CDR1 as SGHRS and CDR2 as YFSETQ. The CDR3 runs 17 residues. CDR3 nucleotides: TGCGCCAGCAGCCCGGGGGGGACGGAAGGTCCCAGGGGCGAGCAGTACTTC. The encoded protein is CASSPGGTEGPRGEQYF.

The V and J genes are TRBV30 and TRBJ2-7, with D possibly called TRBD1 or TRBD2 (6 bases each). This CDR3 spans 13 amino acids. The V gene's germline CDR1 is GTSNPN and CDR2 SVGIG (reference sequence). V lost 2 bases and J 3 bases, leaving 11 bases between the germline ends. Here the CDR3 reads CAWSKGGGYEQYF. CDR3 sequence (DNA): TGTGCCTGGAGTAAGGGGGGCGGCTACGAGCAGTACTTC. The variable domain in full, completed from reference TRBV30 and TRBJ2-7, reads SQTIHQWPATLVQPVGSPLSLECTVEGTSNPNLYWYRQAAGRGLQLLFYSVGIGQISSEVPQNLSASRPQDRQFILSSKKLLLSDSGFYLCAWSKGGGYEQYFGPGTRLTVT.

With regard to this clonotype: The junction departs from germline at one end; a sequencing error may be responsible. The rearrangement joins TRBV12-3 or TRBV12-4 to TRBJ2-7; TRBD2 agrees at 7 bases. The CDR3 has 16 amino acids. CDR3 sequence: CAGSFSTSRTFYEQYF. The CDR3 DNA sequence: TGTGCCGGCAGCTTTTCGACTAGCAGAACCTTCTACGAGCAGTACTTC.

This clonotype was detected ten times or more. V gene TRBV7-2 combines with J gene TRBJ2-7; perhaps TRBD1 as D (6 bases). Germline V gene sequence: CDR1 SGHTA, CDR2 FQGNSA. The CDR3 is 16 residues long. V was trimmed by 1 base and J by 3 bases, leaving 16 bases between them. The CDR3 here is CASSLGVYGQFYEQYF. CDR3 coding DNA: TGTGCCAGCAGCTTAGGAGTATATGGACAGTTCTACGAGCAGTACTTC. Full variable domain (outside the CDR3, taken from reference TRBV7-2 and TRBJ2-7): GAGVSQSPSNKVTEKGKDVELRCDPISGHTALYWYRQSLGQGLEFLIYFQGNSAPDKSGLPSDRFSAERTGGSVSTLTIQRTQQEDSAVYLCASSLGVYGQFYEQYFGPGTRLTVT.

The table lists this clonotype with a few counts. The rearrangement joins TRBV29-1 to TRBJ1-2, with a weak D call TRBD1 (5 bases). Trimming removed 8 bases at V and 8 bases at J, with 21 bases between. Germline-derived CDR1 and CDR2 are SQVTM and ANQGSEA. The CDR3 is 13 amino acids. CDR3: CSFSDEGRRGYTF. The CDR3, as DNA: TGCAGCTTTTCAGACGAGGGGCGCCGGGGCTACACCTTC.

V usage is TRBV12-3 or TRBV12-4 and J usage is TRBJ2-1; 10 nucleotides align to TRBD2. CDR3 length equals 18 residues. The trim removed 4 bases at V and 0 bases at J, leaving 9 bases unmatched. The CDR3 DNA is TGTGCCAGCAGTTATGGAACTAGCGGGAAGAGCTCCTACAATGAGCAGTTCTTC. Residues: CASSYGTSGKSSYNEQFF.

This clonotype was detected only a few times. The DNA for the CDR3 is TGCAGTGCTAGAGATCCAGCGGCGTTAGAGTTCTCCGAGCAGTACTTC. It translates to CSARDPAALEFSEQYF. The gene calls are TRBV20-1 and TRBJ2-7; tentative D call: TRBD2 (5 bases). The CDR3 consists of 16 residues. CDR1 DFQATT and CDR2 SNEGSKA come from the germline V gene (reference sequence). V was shortened by 0 bases and J by 6 bases, with 21 bases between the two germline ends.

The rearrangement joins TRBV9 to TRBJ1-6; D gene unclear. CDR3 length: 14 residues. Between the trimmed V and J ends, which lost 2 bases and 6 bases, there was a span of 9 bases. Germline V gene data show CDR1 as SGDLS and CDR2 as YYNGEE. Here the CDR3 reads CASSVIGSNSPLHF. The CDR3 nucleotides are TGTGCCAGCAGCGTGATAGGGTCTAATTCACCCCTCCACTTT.

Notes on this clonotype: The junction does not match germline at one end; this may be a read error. The DNA for the CDR3 is TGTGCCAGCCGAGGAAGGGGGACCTCTGAGGCCAACGTCCTGACTTTC. It encodes CASRGRGTSEANVLTF. This sequence joins TRBV27 and TRBJ2-6, with D possibly being TRBD1 (6 bases). The CDR3 is made up of 16 amino acids. Germline lookup yields CDR1 MNHEY and CDR2 SMNVEV (reference sequence).

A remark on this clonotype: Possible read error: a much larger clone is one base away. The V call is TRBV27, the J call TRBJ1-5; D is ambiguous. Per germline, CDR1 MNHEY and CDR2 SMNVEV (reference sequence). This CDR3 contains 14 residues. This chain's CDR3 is CAGSLVEGNQPQHF. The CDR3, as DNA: TGTGCCGGCAGTTTGGTCGAGGGCAATCAGCCCCAGCATTTT.

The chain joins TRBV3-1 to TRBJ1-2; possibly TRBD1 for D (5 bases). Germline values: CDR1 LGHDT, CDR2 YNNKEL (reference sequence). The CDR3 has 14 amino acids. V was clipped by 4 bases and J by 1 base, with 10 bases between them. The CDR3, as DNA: TGTGCCAGCAGCCTAGGGACTGATAACTATGGCTACACCTTC. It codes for CASSLGTDNYGYTF.

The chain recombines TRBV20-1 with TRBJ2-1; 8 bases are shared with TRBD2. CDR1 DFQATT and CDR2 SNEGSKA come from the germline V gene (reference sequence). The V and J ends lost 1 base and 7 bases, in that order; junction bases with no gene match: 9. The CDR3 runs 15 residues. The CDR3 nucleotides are TGCAGTGCTAGAGGTACCGGGACTAGTGAGAATGAGCAGTTCTTC. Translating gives CSARGTGTSENEQFF.

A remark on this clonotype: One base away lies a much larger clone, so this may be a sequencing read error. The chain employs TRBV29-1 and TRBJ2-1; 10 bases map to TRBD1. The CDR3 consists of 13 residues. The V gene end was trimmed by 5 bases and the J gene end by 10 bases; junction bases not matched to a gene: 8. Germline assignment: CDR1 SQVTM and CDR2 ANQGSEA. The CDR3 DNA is TGCAGCGTTACCGGGACAGGGGCTTACGAGCAGTTCTTC. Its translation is CSVTGTGAYEQFF.